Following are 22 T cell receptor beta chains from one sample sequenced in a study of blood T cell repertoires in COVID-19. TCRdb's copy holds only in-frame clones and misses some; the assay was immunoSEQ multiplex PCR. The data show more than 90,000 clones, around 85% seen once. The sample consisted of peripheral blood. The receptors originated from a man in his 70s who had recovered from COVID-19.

This chain's CDR3 is CAISEEGAGTQETQYF. CDR3 nucleotides: TGTGCCATCAGTGAGGAAGGGGCGGGGACGCAAGAGACCCAGTACTTC. The V and J genes are TRBV10-3 and TRBJ2-5, with a possible D match to TRBD2 (6 bases). CDR3 length: 16 amino acids. With 2 bases removed from V and 2 bases from J, the gap between germline ends came to 15 bases. Per germline, CDR1 ENHRY and CDR2 SYGVKD.

The chain's CDR3 is CASSLGQASGYTF. DNA of the CDR3: TGTGCCAGCAGCTTGGGACAGGCCAGCGGCTACACCTTC. The chain links TRBV5-5 to TRBJ1-2, with D perhaps matching TRBD1 (6 bases). V dropped 0 bases and J dropped 8 bases, with 11 bases sitting between them. The CDR3 length is 13 residues. Germline lookup yields CDR1 SGHKS and CDR2 YYEKEE (reference sequence). Using reference TRBV5-5 and TRBJ1-2 for the parts outside the CDR3, the full variable domain is DAGVTQSPTHLIKTRGQQVTLRCSPISGHKSVSWYQQVLGQGPQFIFQYYEKEERGRGNFPDRFSARQFPNYSSELNVNALLLGDSALYLCASSLGQASGYTFGSGTRLTVV.

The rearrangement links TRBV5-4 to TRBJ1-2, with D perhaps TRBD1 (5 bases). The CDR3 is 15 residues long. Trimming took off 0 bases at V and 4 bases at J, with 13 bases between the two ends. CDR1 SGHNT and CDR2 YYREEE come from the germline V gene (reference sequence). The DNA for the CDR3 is TGTGCCAGCAGCTTGGGACACGGCAGGGCCTATGGCTACACCTTC. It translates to CASSLGHGRAYGYTF.

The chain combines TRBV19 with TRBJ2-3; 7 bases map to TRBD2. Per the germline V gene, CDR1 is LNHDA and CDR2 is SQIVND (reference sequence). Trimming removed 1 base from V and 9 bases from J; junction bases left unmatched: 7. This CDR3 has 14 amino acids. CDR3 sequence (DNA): TGTGCCAGTAGTATAGGTGGGGGGGTAAGGACGCAGTATTTT. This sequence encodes CASSIGGGVRTQYF.

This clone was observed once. Here the CDR3 reads CASTGGGTTDTQYF. CDR3 DNA sequence: TGCGCCAGCACGGGCGGCGGGACCACAGATACGCAGTATTTT. The V call is TRBV5-1, the J call TRBJ2-3; D may be TRBD2 (6 bases). V was clipped by 6 bases and J by 2 bases, with 13 bases between them. Germline CDR1 SGHRS, CDR2 YFSETQ. CDR3 size: 14 residues.

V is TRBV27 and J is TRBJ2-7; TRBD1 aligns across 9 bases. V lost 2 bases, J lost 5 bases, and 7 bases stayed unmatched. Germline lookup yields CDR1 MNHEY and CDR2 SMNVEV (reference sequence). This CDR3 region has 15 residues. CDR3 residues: CASSLTRDRADEQYF. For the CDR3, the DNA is TGTGCCAGCAGTTTAACCCGGGACAGGGCCGACGAGCAGTACTTC.

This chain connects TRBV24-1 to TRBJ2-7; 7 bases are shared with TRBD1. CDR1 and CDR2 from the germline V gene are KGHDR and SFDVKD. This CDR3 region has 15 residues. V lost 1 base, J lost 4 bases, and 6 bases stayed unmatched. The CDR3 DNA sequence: TGTGCCACCAGTGATTTTCGACAGGGAGTGTACGAGCAGTACTTC. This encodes CATSDFRQGVYEQYF.

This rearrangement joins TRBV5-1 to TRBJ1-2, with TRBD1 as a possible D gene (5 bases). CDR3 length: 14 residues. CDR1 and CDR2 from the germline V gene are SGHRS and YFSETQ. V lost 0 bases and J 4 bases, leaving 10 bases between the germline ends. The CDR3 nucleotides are TGCGCCAGCAGCTTGGACGGACAACTCTATGGCTACACCTTC. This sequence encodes CASSLDGQLYGYTF.

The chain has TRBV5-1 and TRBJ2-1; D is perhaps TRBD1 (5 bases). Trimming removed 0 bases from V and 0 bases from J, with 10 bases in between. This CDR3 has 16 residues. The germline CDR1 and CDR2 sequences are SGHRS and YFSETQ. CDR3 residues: CASSLGQTSSYNEQFF. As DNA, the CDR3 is TGCGCCAGCAGCTTGGGACAGACGAGCTCCTACAATGAGCAGTTCTTC.

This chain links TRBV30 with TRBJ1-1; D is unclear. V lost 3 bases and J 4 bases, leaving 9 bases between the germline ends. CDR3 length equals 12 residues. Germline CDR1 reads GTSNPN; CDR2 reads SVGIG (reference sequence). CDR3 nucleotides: TGTGCCTGGAGGAGGGAGGGCACTGAAGCTTTCTTT. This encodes CAWRREGTEAFF.

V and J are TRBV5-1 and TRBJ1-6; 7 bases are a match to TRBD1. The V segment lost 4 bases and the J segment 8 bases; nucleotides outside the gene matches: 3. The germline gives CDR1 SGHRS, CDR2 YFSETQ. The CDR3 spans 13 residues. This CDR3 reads CASSGTGDSPLHF. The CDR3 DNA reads TGCGCCAGCAGCGGAACAGGGGATTCACCCCTCCACTTT.

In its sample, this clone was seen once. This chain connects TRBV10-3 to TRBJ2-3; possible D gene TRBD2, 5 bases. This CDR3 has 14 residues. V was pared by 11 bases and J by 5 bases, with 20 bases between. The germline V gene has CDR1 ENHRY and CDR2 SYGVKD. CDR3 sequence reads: CASAGLALGDTQYF. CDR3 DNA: TGTGCCTCCGCCGGTCTAGCCCTAGGAGATACGCAGTATTTT.

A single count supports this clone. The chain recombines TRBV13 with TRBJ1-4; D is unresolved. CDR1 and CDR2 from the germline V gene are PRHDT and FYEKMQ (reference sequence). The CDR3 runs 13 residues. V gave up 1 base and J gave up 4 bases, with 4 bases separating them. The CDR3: CASSLAVNEKLFF. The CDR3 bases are TGTGCCAGCAGCTTAGCAGTTAATGAAAAACTGTTTTTT.

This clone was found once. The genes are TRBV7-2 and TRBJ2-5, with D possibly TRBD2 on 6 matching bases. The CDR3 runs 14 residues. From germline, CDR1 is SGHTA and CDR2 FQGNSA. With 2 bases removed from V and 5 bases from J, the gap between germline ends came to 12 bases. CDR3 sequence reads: CASSLMGRDETQYF. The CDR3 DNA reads TGTGCCAGCAGCTTAATGGGGCGGGATGAGACCCAGTACTTC. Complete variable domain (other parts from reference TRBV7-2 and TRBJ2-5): GAGVSQSPSNKVTEKGKDVELRCDPISGHTALYWYRQSLGQGLEFLIYFQGNSAPDKSGLPSDRFSAERTGGSVSTLTIQRTQQEDSAVYLCASSLMGRDETQYFGPGTRLLVL.

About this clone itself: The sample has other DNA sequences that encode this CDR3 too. DNA of the CDR3: TGCGCCAGCAGCTTGGACAGGGTCGAAGAGACCCAGTACTTC. Translation: CASSLDRVEETQYF. The chain recombines TRBV5-1 with TRBJ2-5; possible D gene TRBD1, 6 bases. CDR3 length: 14 amino acids. V shed 0 bases and J shed 3 bases, with 9 bases lying between them. CDR1 is SGHRS, CDR2 YFSETQ, per germline.

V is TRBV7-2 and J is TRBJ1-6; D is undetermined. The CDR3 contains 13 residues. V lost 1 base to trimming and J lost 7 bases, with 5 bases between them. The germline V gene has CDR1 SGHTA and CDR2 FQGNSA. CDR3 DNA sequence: TGTGCCAGCAGCTTAGGTCAGAATTCACCCCTCCACTTT. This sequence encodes CASSLGQNSPLHF.

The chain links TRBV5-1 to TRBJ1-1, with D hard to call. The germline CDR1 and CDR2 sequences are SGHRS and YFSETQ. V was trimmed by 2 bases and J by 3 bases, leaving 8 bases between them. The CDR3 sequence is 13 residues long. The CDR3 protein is CASSFGLDTEAFF. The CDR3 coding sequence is TGCGCCAGCAGCTTCGGACTGGACACTGAAGCTTTCTTT.

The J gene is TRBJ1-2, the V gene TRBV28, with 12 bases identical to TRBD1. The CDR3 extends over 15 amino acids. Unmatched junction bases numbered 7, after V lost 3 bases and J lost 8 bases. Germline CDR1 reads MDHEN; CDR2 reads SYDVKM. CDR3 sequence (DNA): TGTGCCAGCAGTTTTTGGGGACAGGGGGCTGAAGGCTACACCTTC. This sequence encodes CASSFWGQGAEGYTF.

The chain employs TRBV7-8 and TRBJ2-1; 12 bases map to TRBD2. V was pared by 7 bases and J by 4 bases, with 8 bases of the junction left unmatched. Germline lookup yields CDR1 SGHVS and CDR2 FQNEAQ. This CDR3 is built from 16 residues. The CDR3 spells CASTLTSGGRYNEQFF. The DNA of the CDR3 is TGTGCCAGCACTCTGACTAGCGGGGGTCGTTACAATGAGCAGTTCTTC. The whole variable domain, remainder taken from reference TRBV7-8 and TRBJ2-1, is GAGVSQSPRYKVAKRGQDVALRCDPISGHVSLFWYQQALGQGPEFLTYFQNEAQLDKSGLPSDRFFAERPEGSVSTLKIQRTQQEDSAVYLCASTLTSGGRYNEQFFGPGTRLTVL.

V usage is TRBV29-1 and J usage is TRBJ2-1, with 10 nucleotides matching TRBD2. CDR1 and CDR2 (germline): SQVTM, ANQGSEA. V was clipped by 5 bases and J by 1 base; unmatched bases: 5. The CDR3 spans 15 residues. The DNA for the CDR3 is TGCAGCGTTCGGACTAGCGGAGGGTCCTACAATGAGCAGTTCTTC. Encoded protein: CSVRTSGGSYNEQFF.

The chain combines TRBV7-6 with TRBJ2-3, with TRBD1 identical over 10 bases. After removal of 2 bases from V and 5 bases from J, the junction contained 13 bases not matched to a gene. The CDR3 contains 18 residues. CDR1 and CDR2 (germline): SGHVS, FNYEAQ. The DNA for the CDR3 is TGTGCCAGCAGCTTAAAACCCCAAGGGACAGGGGCCTTAGATACGCAGTATTTT. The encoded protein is CASSLKPQGTGALDTQYF.

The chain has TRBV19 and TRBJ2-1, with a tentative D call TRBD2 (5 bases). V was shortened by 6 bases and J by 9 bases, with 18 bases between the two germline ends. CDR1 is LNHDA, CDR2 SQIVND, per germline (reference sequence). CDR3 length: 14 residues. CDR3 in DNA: TGTGCCAGTAGCCCGGACTCGAGGCTGGGTGAGCAGTTCTTC. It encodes CASSPDSRLGEQFF.